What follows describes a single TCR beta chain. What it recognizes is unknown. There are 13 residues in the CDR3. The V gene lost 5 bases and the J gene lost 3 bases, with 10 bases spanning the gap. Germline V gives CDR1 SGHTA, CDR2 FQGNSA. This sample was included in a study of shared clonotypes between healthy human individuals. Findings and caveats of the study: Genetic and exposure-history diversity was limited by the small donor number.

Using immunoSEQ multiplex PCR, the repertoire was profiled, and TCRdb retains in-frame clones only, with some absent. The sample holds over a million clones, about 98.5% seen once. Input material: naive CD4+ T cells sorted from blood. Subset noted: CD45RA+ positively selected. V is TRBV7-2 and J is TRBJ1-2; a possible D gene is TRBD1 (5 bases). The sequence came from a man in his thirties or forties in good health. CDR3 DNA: TGTGCCAGCAGCCTTGGGGCTTACTATGGCTACACCTTC. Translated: CASSLGAYYGYTF.